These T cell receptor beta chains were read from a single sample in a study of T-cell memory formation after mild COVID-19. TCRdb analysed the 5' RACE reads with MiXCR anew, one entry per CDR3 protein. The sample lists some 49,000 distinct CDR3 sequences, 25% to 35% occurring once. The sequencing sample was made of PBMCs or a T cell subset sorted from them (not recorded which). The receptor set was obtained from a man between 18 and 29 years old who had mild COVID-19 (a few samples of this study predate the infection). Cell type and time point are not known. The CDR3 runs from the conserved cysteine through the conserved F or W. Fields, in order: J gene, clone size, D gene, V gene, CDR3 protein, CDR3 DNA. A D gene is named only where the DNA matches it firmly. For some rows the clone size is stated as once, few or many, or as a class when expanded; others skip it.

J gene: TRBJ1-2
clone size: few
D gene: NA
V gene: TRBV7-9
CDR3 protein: CASSSVVGGYTF
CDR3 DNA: TGTGCCAGCAGCTCCGTAGTAGGTGGCTACACCTTC

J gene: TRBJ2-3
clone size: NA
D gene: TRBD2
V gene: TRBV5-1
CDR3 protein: CASSPNLRLARTDTQYF
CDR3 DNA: TGCGCCAGCAGCCCTAACCTCAGACTAGCACGCACAGATACGCAGTATTTT

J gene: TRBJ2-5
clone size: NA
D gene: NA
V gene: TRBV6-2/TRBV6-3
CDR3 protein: CASSYEQEMETQYF
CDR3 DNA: TGTGCCAGCAGTTACGAACAGGAGATGGAGACCCAGTACTTC

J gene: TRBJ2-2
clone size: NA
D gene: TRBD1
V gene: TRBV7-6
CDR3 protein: CASREDRDTGELFF
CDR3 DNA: TGTGCCAGCAGGGAGGACAGGGACACCGGGGAGCTGTTTTTT

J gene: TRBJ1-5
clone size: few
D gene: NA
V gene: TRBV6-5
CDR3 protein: CASSFRAGGYSNQPQHF
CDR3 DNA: TGTGCCAGCAGTTTCCGGGCCGGGGGGTATAGCAATCAGCCCCAGCATTTT

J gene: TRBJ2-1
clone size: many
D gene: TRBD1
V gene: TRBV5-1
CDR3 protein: CASSFTGTEVNEQFF
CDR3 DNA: TGCGCCAGCAGCTTCACCGGGACAGAGGTTAATGAGCAGTTCTTC

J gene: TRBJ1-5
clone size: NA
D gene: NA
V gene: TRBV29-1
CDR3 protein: CSVTGPGLAASNQPQHF
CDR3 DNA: TGCAGCGTCACTGGACCGGGTCTAGCCGCTAGCAATCAGCCCCAGCATTTT

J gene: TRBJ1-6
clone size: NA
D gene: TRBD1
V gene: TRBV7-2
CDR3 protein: CASSRIWGGQSNSPLHF
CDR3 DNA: TGTGCCAGCAGCCGTATTTGGGGGGGACAGAGTAATTCACCCCTCCACTTT

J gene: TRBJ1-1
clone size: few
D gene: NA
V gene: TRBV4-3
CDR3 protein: CASSQQKYYTEAFF
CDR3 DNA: TGCGCCAGCAGCCAACAGAAATATTACACTGAAGCTTTCTTT

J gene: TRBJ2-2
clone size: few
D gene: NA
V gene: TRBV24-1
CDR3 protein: CATSDSYGELFF
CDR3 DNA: TGTGCCACCAGTGATTCATACGGGGAGCTGTTTTTT

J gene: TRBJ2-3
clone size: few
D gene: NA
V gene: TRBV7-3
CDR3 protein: CASSLGVGTDTQYF
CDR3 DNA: TGTGCCAGCAGCTTAGGGGTGGGCACAGATACGCAGTATTTT

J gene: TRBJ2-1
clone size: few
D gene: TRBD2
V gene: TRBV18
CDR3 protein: CASSALAGGPFAEQFF
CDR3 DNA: TGTGCCAGCTCAGCCCTAGCGGGGGGCCCCTTTGCTGAGCAGTTCTTC

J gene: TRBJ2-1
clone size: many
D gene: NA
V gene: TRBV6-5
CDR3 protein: CASSYGRANYNEQFF
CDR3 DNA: TGTGCCAGCAGTTACGGTCGGGCTAACTACAATGAGCAGTTCTTC